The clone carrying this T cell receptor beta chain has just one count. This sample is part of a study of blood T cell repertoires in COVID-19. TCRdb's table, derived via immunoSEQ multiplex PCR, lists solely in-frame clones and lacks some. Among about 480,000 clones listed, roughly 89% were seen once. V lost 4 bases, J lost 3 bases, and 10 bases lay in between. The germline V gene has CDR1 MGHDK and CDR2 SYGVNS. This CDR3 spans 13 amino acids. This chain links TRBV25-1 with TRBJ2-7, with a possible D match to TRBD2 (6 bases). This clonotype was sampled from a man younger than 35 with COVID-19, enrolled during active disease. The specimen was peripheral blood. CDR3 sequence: CASSGASVYEQYF. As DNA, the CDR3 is TGTGCCAGCAGTGGCGCTAGCGTCTACGAGCAGTACTTC.